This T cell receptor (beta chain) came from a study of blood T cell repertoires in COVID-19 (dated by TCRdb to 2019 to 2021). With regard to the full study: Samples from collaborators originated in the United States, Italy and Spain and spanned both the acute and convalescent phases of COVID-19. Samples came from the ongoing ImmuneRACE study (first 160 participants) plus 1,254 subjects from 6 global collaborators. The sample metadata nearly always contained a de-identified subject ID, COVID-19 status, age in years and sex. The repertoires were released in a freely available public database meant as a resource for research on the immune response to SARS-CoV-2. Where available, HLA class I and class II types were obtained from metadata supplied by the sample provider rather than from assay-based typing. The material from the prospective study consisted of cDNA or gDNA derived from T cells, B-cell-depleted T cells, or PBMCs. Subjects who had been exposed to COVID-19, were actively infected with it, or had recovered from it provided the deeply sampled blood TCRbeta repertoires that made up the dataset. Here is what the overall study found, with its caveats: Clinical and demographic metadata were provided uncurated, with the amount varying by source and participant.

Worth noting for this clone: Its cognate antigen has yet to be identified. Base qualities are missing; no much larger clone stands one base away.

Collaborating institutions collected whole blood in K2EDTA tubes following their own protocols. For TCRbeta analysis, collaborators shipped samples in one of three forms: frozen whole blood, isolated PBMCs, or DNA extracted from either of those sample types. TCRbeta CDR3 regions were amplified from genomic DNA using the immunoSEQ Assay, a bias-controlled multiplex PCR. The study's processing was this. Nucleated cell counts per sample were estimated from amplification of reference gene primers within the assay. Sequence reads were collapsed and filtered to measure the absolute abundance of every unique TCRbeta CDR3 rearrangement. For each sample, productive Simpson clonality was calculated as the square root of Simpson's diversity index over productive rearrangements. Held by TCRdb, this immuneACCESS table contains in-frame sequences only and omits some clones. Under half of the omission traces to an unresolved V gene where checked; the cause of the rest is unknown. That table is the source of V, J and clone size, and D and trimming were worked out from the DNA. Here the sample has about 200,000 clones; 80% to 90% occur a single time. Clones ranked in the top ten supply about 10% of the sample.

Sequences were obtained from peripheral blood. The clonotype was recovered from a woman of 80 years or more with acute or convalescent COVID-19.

The CDR3 has the sequence CASGQGAGLSTDTQYF. The DNA reads TGTGCCAGCGGTCAAGGGGCGGGGCTCAGCACAGATACGCAGTATTTT. Recombination linked TRBV3-1 (or the pseudogene TRBV3-2) to TRBJ2-3; matching of 6 bases hints at TRBD2 as the D gene. Trimming takes 8 bases from V and 0 bases from J, and the germline ends sit 18 bases apart. From the cysteine up to the phenylalanine, the CDR3 has a length of 16 residues. Only the CDR3 region is kept as DNA, spanning 48 bases read in frame from base 1. Reading the germline V gene (reference sequence) gives CDR1 LGHDT and CDR2 YNNKEL.